The next 8 T cell receptor beta chains were all read from a single sample in a study of blood T cell repertoires in COVID-19. Sequenced by immunoSEQ multiplex PCR; TCRdb stores in-frame clones only, minus some. The sample contains 250,000 to 300,000 clones, roughly nine tenths of which appear only once. Material: peripheral blood. These TCRs come from a man aged 18-30 years with active or convalescent COVID-19.

The chain is built from TRBV2 and TRBJ1-6; no clear D. With 9 bases removed from V and 0 bases from J, the gap between germline ends came to 6 bases. The CDR3 covers 13 residues. The germline CDR1 and CDR2 sequences are SNHLY and FYNNEI. CDR3 protein: CASRSSYNSPLHF. The CDR3 nucleotides are TGTGCCAGTCGGAGCTCCTATAATTCACCCCTCCACTTT.

The V gene is TRBV29-1, the J gene TRBJ1-2, with 8 bases fitting TRBD1. J was trimmed by 8 bases and V by 4 bases; bases with no gene match: 6. Germline CDR1 is SQVTM and CDR2 is ANQGSEA. CDR3 length: 12 residues. The CDR3 region is CSVGTGGGGYTF. DNA of the CDR3: TGCAGCGTTGGAACAGGGGGAGGAGGCTACACCTTC. The entire variable domain, with the rest obtained from reference TRBV29-1 and TRBJ1-2, is as follows: SAVISQKPSRDICQRGTSLTIQCQVDSQVTMMFWYRQQPGQSLTLIATANQGSEATYESGFVIDKFPISRPNLTFSTLTVSNMSPEDSSIYLCSVGTGGGGYTFGSGTRLTVV.

The gene calls are TRBV5-1 and TRBJ2-2, with TRBD2 matching 10 bases. V shed 2 bases, J shed 6 bases, and the junction held 1 base outside the gene matches. The CDR3 consists of 14 residues. From germline, CDR1 is SGHRS and CDR2 YFSETQ. CDR3 residues: CASSFGLAAGELFF. In DNA form, the CDR3 reads TGCGCCAGCAGCTTTGGACTAGCGGCCGGGGAGCTGTTTTTT.

The rearrangement joins TRBV5-8 to TRBJ2-7; possibly TRBD2 for D (7 bases). Germline lookup yields CDR1 SGHTS and CDR2 YDEGEE. The CDR3 has 12 amino acids. Between the trimmed V and J ends, which lost 5 bases and 3 bases, there was a span of 9 bases. The CDR3 loop is CASRGGGYEQYF. The CDR3 DNA sequence: TGTGCCAGCAGGGGAGGGGGCTACGAGCAGTACTTC. The full variable domain, in which reference TRBV5-8 and TRBJ2-7 provide the parts outside the CDR3, is EAGVTQSPTHLIKTRGQQATLRCSPISGHTSVYWYQQALGLGLQFLLWYDEGEERNRGNFPPRFSGRQFPNYSSELNVNALELEDSALYLCASRGGGYEQYFGPGTRLTVT.

V is TRBV14 and J is TRBJ1-3; unclear D gene. Looked up from germline, CDR1 is SGHDN and CDR2 is FVKESK. V lost 4 bases, J lost 2 bases, and 9 bases lay in between. The CDR3 has 14 residues. The CDR3 here is CASSPQRAGNTIYF. The CDR3 DNA reads as TGTGCCAGCAGCCCCCAGAGGGCTGGAAACACCATATATTTT.

The CDR3 protein is CASSLGRPANTGELFF. CDR3 nucleotides: TGTGCCAGCAGCCTTGGGAGGCCCGCGAACACCGGGGAGCTGTTTTTT. V and J are TRBV7-3 and TRBJ2-2, with a weak D call TRBD2 (6 bases). The V end was cut by 5 bases, the J end by 0 bases, with 13 bases between. CDR1 and CDR2 from the germline V gene are SGHTA and FQGTGA. This CDR3 has 16 amino acids.

V usage is TRBV19 and J usage is TRBJ1-1; TRBD1 matches 8 bases. V shed 6 bases, J shed 1 base, and the junction held 4 bases outside the gene matches. The CDR3 is 14 amino acids. CDR1 is LNHDA, CDR2 SQIVND, per germline (reference sequence). The DNA for the CDR3 is TGTGCCAGTAGGATGACAGGGGCGAACACTGAAGCTTTCTTT. It codes for CASRMTGANTEAFF.

With respect to this clone: A read error may account for a junction end that differs from germline. The chain recombines TRBV6-2 or TRBV6-3 with TRBJ2-7; the match to TRBD2 covers 13 bases. Germline V gene data show CDR1 as MNHEY and CDR2 as SVGEGT. There are 12 residues in the CDR3. The CDR3 sequence: CASSYSGLAGDF. CDR3 nucleotides: TGTGCCAGCAGTTACTCCGGACTAGCGGGAGACTTC.